This T cell receptor beta chain emerged from a study of cytomegalovirus exposure and HLA in healthy donors. Overall study results and limits: Apparent HLA restriction characterized most CMV-associated TCR beta chains in a later analysis.

On this clone itself: Its antigen is not known. The junction shows a germline mismatch at one end, possibly a read error.

60 Vbeta and 13 Jbeta primers were used in PCR. Generated by immunoSEQ multiplex PCR, the TCRdb table keeps only in-frame clones and is missing some. The table lists about 130,000 clones, 85% to 90% of them singletons. The TCR comes from a woman under 40 in good health and CMV-seropositive. Material: PBMCs.

CDR3 amino acids: CAWSGEAHLF. In DNA, the CDR3 is TGTGCCTGGAGTGGGGAGGCTCACCTTTTT. J is TRBJ1-1 and V is TRBV30; unclear D gene. The CDR3 spans 10 residues. The germline V gene encodes CDR1 GTSNPN and CDR2 SVGIG (reference sequence).